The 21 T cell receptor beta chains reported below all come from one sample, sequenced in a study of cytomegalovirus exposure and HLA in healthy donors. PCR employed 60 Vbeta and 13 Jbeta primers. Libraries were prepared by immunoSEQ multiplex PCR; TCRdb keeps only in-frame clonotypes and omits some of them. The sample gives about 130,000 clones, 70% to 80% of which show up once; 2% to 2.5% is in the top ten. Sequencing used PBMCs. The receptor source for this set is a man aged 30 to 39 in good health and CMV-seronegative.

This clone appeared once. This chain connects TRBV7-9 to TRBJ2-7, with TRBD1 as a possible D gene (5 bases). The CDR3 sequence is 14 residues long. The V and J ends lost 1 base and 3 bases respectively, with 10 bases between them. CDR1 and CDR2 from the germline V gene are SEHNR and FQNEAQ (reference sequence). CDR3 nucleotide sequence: TGTGCCAGCAGCTTAGAAGGGGAAAGCTACGAGCAGTACTTC. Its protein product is CASSLEGESYEQYF.

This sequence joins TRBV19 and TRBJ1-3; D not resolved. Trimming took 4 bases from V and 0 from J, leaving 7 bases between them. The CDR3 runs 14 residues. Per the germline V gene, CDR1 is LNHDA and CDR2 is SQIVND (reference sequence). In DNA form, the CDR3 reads TGTGCCAGTAGTAGCTACGTCTCTGGAAACACCATATATTTT. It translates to CASSSYVSGNTIYF. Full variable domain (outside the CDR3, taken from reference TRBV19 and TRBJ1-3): DGGITQSPKYLFRKEGQNVTLSCEQNLNHDAMYWYRQDPGQGLRLIYYSQIVNDFQKGDIAEGYSVSREKKESFPLTVTSAQKNPTAFYLCASSSYVSGNTIYFGEGSWLTVV.

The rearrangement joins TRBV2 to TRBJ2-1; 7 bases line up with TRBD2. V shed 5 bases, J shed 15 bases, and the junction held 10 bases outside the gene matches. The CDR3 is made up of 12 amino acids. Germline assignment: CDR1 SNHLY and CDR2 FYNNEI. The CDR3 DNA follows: TGTGCCAGCAGTACAAACCGGGACTATGTGTTCTTC. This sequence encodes CASSTNRDYVFF.

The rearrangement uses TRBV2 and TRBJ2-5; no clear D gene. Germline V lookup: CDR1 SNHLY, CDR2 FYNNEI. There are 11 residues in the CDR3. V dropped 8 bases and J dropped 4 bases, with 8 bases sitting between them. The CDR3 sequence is CASVPRETQYF. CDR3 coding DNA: TGTGCCAGCGTACCTAGAGAGACCCAGTACTTC.

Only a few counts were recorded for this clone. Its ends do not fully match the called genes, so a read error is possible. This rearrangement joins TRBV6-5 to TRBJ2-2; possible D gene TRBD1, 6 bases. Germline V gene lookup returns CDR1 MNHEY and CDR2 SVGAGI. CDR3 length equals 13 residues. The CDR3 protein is CATGTPETGELFF. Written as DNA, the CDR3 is TGCGCAACCGGGACACCTGAGACCGGGGAGCTGTTTTTT.

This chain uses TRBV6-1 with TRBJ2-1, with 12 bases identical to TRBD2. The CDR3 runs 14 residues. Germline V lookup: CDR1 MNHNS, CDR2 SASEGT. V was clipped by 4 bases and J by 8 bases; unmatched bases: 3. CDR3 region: CASSAGTSGHEQFF. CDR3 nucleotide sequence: TGTGCCAGCAGTGCCGGGACTAGCGGGCATGAGCAGTTCTTC.

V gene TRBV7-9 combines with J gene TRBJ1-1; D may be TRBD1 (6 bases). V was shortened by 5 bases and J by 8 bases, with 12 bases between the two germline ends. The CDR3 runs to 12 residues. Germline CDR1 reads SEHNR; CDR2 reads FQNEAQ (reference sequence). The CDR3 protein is CASSRVGAEAFF. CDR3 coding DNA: TGTGCCAGCAGCCGAGTGGGGGCGGAAGCTTTCTTT.

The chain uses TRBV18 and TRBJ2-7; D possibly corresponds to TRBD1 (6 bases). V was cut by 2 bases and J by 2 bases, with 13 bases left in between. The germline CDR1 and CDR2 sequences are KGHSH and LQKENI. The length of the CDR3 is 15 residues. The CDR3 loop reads CASSPSGTPTYEQYF. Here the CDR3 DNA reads TGTGCCAGCTCACCATCCGGGACACCTACCTACGAGCAGTACTTC. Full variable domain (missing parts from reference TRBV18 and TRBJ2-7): NAGVMQNPRHLVRRRGQEARLRCSPMKGHSHVYWYRQLPEEGLKFMVYLQKENIIDESGMPKERFSAEFPKEGPSILRIQQVVRGDSAAYFCASSPSGTPTYEQYFGPGTRLTVT.

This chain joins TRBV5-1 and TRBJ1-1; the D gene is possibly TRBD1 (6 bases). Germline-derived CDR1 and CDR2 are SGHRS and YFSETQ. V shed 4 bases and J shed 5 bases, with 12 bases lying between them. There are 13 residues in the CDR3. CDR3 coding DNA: TGCGCCAGCAGCAGTACAGGGTCTACTGAAGCTTTCTTT. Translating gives CASSSTGSTEAFF.

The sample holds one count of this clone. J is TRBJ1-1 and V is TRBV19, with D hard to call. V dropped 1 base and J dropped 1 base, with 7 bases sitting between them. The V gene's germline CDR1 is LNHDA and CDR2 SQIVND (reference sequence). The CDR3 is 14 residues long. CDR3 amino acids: CASSIVSWNTEAFF. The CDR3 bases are TGTGCCAGTAGTATAGTTTCATGGAACACTGAAGCTTTCTTT.

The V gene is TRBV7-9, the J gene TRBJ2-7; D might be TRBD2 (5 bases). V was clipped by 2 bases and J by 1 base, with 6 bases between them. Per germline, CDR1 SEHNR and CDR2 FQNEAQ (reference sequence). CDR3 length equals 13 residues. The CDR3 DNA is TGTGCCAGCAGCTTATGGACTTCCTACGAGCAGTACTTC. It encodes CASSLWTSYEQYF.

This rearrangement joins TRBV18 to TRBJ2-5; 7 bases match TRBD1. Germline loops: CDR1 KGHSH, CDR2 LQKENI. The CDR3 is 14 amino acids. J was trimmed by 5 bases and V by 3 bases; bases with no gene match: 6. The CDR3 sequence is CASSPHGQVETQYF. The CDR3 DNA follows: TGTGCCAGCTCACCGCATGGACAGGTCGAGACCCAGTACTTC.

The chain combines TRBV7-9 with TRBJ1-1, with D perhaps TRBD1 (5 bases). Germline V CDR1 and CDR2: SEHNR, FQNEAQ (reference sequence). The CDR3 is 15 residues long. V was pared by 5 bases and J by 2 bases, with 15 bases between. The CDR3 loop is CASSEARGGNTEAFF. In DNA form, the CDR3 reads TGTGCCAGCAGCGAAGCCCGCGGGGGAAACACTGAAGCTTTCTTT.

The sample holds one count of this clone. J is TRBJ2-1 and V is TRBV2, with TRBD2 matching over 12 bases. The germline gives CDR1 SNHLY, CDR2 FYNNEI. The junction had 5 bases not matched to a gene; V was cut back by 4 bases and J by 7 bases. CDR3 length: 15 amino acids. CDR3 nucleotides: TGTGCCAGCAGTGGCCTAGCGGGAGGGCCGAATGAGCAGTTCTTC. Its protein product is CASSGLAGGPNEQFF.

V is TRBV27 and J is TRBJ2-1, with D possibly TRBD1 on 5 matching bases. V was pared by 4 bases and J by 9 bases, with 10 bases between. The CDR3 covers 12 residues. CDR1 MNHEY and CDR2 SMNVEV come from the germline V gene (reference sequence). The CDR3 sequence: CASSSRVSEQFF. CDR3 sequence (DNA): TGTGCCAGCAGTTCCAGGGTCTCTGAGCAGTTCTTC.

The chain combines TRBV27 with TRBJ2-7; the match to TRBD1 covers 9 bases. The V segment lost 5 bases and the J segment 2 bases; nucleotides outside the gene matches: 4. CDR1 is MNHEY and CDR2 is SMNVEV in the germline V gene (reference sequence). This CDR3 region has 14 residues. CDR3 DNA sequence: TGTGCCAGCAGTCCCTGGGACAGGGCCTACGAGCAGTACTTC. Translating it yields CASSPWDRAYEQYF.

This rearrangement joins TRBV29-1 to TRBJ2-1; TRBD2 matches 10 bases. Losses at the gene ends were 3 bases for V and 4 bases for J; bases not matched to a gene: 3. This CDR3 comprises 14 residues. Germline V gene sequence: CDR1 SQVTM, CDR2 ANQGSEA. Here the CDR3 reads CSVDSSGGYNEQFF. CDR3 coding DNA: TGCAGCGTTGACTCTAGCGGGGGATACAATGAGCAGTTCTTC.

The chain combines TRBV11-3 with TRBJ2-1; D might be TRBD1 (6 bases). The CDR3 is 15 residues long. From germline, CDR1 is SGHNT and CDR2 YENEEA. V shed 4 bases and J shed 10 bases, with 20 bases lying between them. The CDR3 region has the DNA TGTGCCAGCAGCTCTCCCACAGGGACCAGTCGGGAGCAGTTCTTC. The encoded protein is CASSSPTGTSREQFF.

The CDR3 spells CASTLRQGITDTQYF. As DNA, the CDR3 is TGTGCCAGCACCCTCCGACAGGGGATAACAGATACGCAGTATTTT. V gene TRBV6-5 combines with J gene TRBJ2-3, with 8 bases fitting TRBD1. The CDR3 loop spans 15 amino acids. V trimming: 7 bases; J trimming: 3 bases; junction bases outside the gene matches: 9. The V gene's germline CDR1 is MNHEY and CDR2 SVGAGI.

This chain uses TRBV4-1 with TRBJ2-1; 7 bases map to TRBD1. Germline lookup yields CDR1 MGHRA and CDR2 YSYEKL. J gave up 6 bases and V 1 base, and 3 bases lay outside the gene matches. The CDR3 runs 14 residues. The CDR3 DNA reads TGCGCCAGCAGCCAAGGAGCAGGGGGCAATGAGCAGTTCTTC. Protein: CASSQGAGGNEQFF.

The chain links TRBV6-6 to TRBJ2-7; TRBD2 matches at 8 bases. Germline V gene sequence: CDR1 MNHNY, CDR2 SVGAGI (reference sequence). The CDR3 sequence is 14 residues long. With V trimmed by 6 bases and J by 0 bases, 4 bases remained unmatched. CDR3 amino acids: CASSREGGSYEQYF. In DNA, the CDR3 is TGTGCCAGCAGCCGGGAGGGGGGCTCCTACGAGCAGTACTTC.